The 29 T cell receptor beta chains below all came from one sample that was sequenced in a study of shared clonotypes between healthy human individuals. Assay used: immunoSEQ multiplex PCR; TCRdb lists only in-frame clones, some missing. In the table there are 600,000 to 750,000 clones, roughly 72% of which are singletons. The sample comprised memory CD4+ T cells sorted from blood. Subset given: CD45RA-negative fraction. The receptors stem from a woman aged 30 to 39 in good health.

This clone has only a few counts. No conserved phenylalanine or tryptophan is present at the end of the CDR3, so a read error is the likely explanation. Because the CDR3's place on the DNA is in doubt, the DNA is left out and the CDR3 is given as listed by TCRdb. This chain joins TRBV5-6 and TRBJ2-3; TRBD2, the table's D call, lacks a check against the DNA. The CDR3 sequence runs 10 residues, both termini included. The germline gives CDR1 SGHDT, CDR2 YYEEEE. CDR3 protein: CASSYGAVAA.

To note about this clone: Additional DNA sequences in this sample encode the identical CDR3. The genes are TRBV5-1 and TRBJ1-3, with D maybe TRBD1 (5 bases). The germline CDR1 and CDR2 sequences are SGHRS and YFSETQ. The V end lost 4 bases, the J end lost 0 bases, and 8 bases lay between the germline ends. This CDR3 spans 14 amino acids. The CDR3 here is CASSPGSSGNTIYF. The CDR3 coding sequence is TGCGCCAGCAGCCCAGGGAGCTCTGGAAACACCATATATTTT.

This clone has more than one count but fewer than ten. Other DNA sequences in the sample encode the same CDR3. The chain is built from TRBV7-6 and TRBJ2-5; D is undetermined. This CDR3 is 14 amino acids long. The V gene lost 1 base and the J gene lost 4 bases, with 10 bases spanning the gap. Germline loops: CDR1 SGHVS, CDR2 FNYEAQ. The CDR3 region has the DNA TGTGCCAGCAGCTTAGGCCCGACTCGAGAGACCCAGTACTTC. This translates into CASSLGPTRETQYF.

This rearrangement joins TRBV5-1 to TRBJ2-2, with D uncertain. Between the trimmed V and J ends, which lost 4 bases and 1 base, there was a span of 11 bases. Per germline, CDR1 SGHRS and CDR2 YFSETQ. CDR3 length equals 15 residues. This CDR3 reads CASSPQDRNTGELFF. CDR3 in DNA: TGCGCCAGCAGCCCCCAAGACCGGAACACCGGGGAGCTGTTTTTT.

Concerning this clone itself: The sample contains more than one DNA sequence encoding this CDR3. The rearrangement joins TRBV18 to TRBJ2-1; the D gene is possibly TRBD1 (6 bases). Germline V gives CDR1 KGHSH, CDR2 LQKENI. Trimming removed 3 bases at V and 4 bases at J, with 7 bases between. The CDR3 totals 13 residues. CDR3 sequence reads: CASSPGQYNEQFF. The CDR3 DNA reads TGTGCCAGCTCACCCGGACAGTACAATGAGCAGTTCTTC.

This clone showed up just once. The V gene is TRBV14, the J gene TRBJ1-4; D gene unclear. This CDR3 comprises 17 residues. Trimming took off 0 bases at V and 4 bases at J, with 15 bases between the two ends. The germline gives CDR1 SGHDN, CDR2 FVKESK. CDR3 coding DNA: TGTGCCAGCAGCCAAGATCCCTGGCAGCGTAATAATGAAAAACTGTTTTTT. Encoded protein: CASSQDPWQRNNEKLFF.

V usage is TRBV5-1 and J usage is TRBJ2-1, with 9 bases identical to TRBD1. The V gene end was trimmed by 4 bases and the J gene end by 10 bases; junction bases not matched to a gene: 9. The germline V gene has CDR1 SGHRS and CDR2 YFSETQ. This CDR3 is built from 14 residues. As DNA, the CDR3 is TGCGCCAGCAGCCCGGGGGACAGGGCGGGCGAGCAGTTCTTC. This sequence encodes CASSPGDRAGEQFF.

V is TRBV4-1 and J is TRBJ2-2, with TRBD2 matching over 7 bases. Germline V gene sequence: CDR1 MGHRA, CDR2 YSYEKL. The CDR3 consists of 16 residues. V shed 3 bases and J 3 bases; nucleotides not matched to a gene: 7. CDR3 sequence (DNA): TGCGCCAGCAGCCAGAGTAGGACTAGTGACACCGGGGAGCTGTTTTTT. It encodes CASSQSRTSDTGELFF.

Here the CDR3 reads CASSFETQGQPQHF. CDR3 in DNA: TGTGCCAGCAGTTTCGAAACACAGGGACAGCCCCAGCATTTT. V gene TRBV6-6 combines with J gene TRBJ1-5; D is possibly TRBD1 (6 bases). The length of the CDR3 is 14 residues. Trimming left V 4 bases short and J 7 bases short, with 14 bases between. Germline V gene sequence: CDR1 MNHNY, CDR2 SVGAGI (reference sequence).

V is TRBV11-2 and J is TRBJ1-3; perhaps TRBD1 as D (5 bases). Germline V gives CDR1 SGHAT, CDR2 FQNNGV. V dropped 5 bases and J dropped 0 bases, with 11 bases sitting between them. This CDR3 is built from 15 residues. The CDR3 region has the DNA TGTGCCAGCAGCCCGACCAGGGTCTCTGGAAACACCATATATTTT. Protein: CASSPTRVSGNTIYF.

The rearrangement joins TRBV4-1 to TRBJ2-1, with D unclear. Germline assignment: CDR1 MGHRA and CDR2 YSYEKL. V was trimmed by 1 base and J by 4 bases, leaving 11 bases between them. The CDR3 is 15 residues long. CDR3 nucleotide sequence: TGCGCCAGCAGCCAAGTAGGGCGAGCTTACAATGAGCAGTTCTTC. This encodes CASSQVGRAYNEQFF.

The sample holds one count of this clone. The chain couples TRBV5-1 to TRBJ2-1; D gene unclear. Germline lookup yields CDR1 SGHRS and CDR2 YFSETQ. There are 16 residues in the CDR3. The V end was cut by 1 base, the J end by 5 bases, with 16 bases between. The CDR3 DNA reads TGCGCCAGCAGCTTGCCCACAACCACGGGTAACAATGAGCAGTTCTTC. Residues: CASSLPTTTGNNEQFF.

This chain joins TRBV18 and TRBJ2-7; D may correspond to TRBD1 or TRBD2 (5 bases each). The V end lost 6 bases, the J end lost 5 bases, and 17 bases lay between the germline ends. The CDR3 extends over 14 amino acids. The V gene's germline CDR1 is KGHSH and CDR2 LQKENI. Written as DNA, the CDR3 is TGTGCCAGCTCGGGGACGGTTGAGGCCAACGAGCAGTACTTC. Protein sequence: CASSGTVEANEQYF.

This rearrangement joins TRBV5-1 to TRBJ1-6, with TRBD1 matching 9 bases. Looked up from germline, CDR1 is SGHRS and CDR2 is YFSETQ. The CDR3 spans 15 residues. V trimming: 0 bases; J trimming: 10 bases; junction bases outside the gene matches: 5. Here the CDR3 DNA reads TGCGCCAGCAGCTTGGGGACAGGGGACGGGTCACCCCTCCACTTT. Translation gives CASSLGTGDGSPLHF. Filled out from reference TRBV5-1 and TRBJ1-6, the complete variable domain reads KAGVTQTPRYLIKTRGQQVTLSCSPISGHRSVSWYQQTPGQGLQFLFEYFSETQRNKGNFPGRFSGRQFSNSRSEMNVSTLELGDSALYLCASSLGTGDGSPLHFGNGTRLTVT.

The rearrangement uses TRBV2 and TRBJ2-2; no firm D call. Deletions cut 2 bases from V and 4 bases from J, with 8 bases between. Germline values: CDR1 SNHLY, CDR2 FYNNEI. This CDR3 comprises 14 residues. The chain's CDR3 is CASSERPSTGELFF. DNA of the CDR3: TGTGCCAGCAGTGAACGTCCATCCACCGGGGAGCTGTTTTTT. The complete variable domain, with remaining parts taken from reference TRBV2 and TRBJ2-2, reads EPEVTQTPSHQVTQMGQEVILRCVPISNHLYFYWYRQILGQKVEFLVSFYNNEISEKSEIFDDQFSVERPDGSNFTLKIRSTKLEDSAMYFCASSERPSTGELFFGEGSRLTVL.

V gene TRBV18 combines with J gene TRBJ1-2, with D perhaps matching TRBD1 (6 bases). Deletions cut 8 bases from V and 5 bases from J, with 12 bases between. The germline gives CDR1 KGHSH, CDR2 LQKENI. The CDR3 contains 12 residues. The DNA of the CDR3 is TGTGCCAGCGAAGACAGGCTATATGGCTACACCTTC. Residues: CASEDRLYGYTF.

The chain links TRBV30 to TRBJ1-3, with D unclear. Germline loops: CDR1 GTSNPN, CDR2 SVGIG (reference sequence). The CDR3 has 16 amino acids. Trimming cost V 2 bases and J 0 bases, with 14 bases left between them. The CDR3 DNA is TGTGCCTGGAGTTTGGCAGTCCTCTCCTCTGGAAACACCATATATTTT. Translation gives CAWSLAVLSSGNTIYF. The full variable domain, its missing parts supplied by reference TRBV30 and TRBJ1-3, is SQTIHQWPATLVQPVGSPLSLECTVEGTSNPNLYWYRQAAGRGLQLLFYSVGIGQISSEVPQNLSASRPQDRQFILSSKKLLLSDSGFYLCAWSLAVLSSGNTIYFGEGSWLTVV.

The gene calls are TRBV5-4 and TRBJ2-1; 9 nucleotides agree with TRBD1. The length of the CDR3 is 17 residues. V was pared by 5 bases and J by 1 base, with 10 bases of the junction left unmatched. The germline gives CDR1 SGHNT, CDR2 YYREEE (reference sequence). The CDR3, as DNA: TGTGCCAGCAGGGGCGACAGGGGGAAAAGGTCCTACAATGAGCAGTTCTTC. Protein: CASRGDRGKRSYNEQFF.

This clone was seen once. V gene TRBV28 combines with J gene TRBJ2-5; TRBD2 aligns across 10 bases. The germline V gene encodes CDR1 MDHEN and CDR2 SYDVKM. The CDR3 runs to 15 residues. The ends lost 6 bases at V and 3 bases at J; junction bases unmatched: 7. Written as DNA, the CDR3 is TGTGCCAGCAGCATTGGACTAGCGGCAAAAGAGACCCAGTACTTC. Encoded protein: CASSIGLAAKETQYF.

Of note for this clone: A far larger clone is just one base off, so this is likely a read error. Other DNA variants within this sample encode the same CDR3. This sequence joins TRBV4-1 and TRBJ1-4, with a tentative D call TRBD1 (5 bases). V lost 3 bases and J lost 7, with 12 bases in between. Germline V gene data show CDR1 as MGHRA and CDR2 as YSYEKL. This CDR3 has 14 amino acids. The CDR3 loop reads CASSHGRDAEKLFF. In DNA form, the CDR3 reads TGCGCCAGCAGCCACGGACGGGACGCTGAAAAACTGTTTTTT.

J is TRBJ2-2 and V is TRBV27; weak D call: TRBD1 (6 bases). CDR3 length equals 15 residues. With 2 bases removed from V and 5 bases from J, the gap between germline ends came to 12 bases. Per the germline V gene, CDR1 is MNHEY and CDR2 is SMNVEV (reference sequence). CDR3 sequence (DNA): TGTGCCAGCAGTTTACTGGCAGGGGCTACCGGGGAGCTGTTTTTT. Translating gives CASSLLAGATGELFF.

The sample holds many counts of this clone. This chain links TRBV30 with TRBJ2-2; D is perhaps TRBD1 (5 bases). The CDR3 contains 14 residues. Germline V gives CDR1 GTSNPN, CDR2 SVGIG (reference sequence). V dropped 3 bases and J dropped 2 bases, with 10 bases sitting between them. CDR3 DNA: TGTGCCTGGAGAGCTAGGGGAAACACCGGGGAGCTGTTTTTT. The encoded protein is CAWRARGNTGELFF.

The gene calls are TRBV5-1 and TRBJ2-7; 8 positions match TRBD2. There are 12 residues in the CDR3. Trimming cost V 7 bases and J 6 bases; bases outside gene matches: 6. Looked up from germline, CDR1 is SGHRS and CDR2 is YFSETQ. CDR3 in DNA: TGCGCCAGCGGCGTCGGGGGGGTCGAGCAGTACTTC. It yields the protein CASGVGGVEQYF.

The chain recombines TRBV11-3 with TRBJ2-1; a possible D gene is TRBD1 (5 bases). The germline gives CDR1 SGHNT, CDR2 YENEEA. V lost 9 bases, J lost 7 bases, and 10 bases lay in between. The CDR3 has 11 amino acids. The CDR3, as DNA: TGTGCCAGTTCACAGGATAATGAGCAGTTCTTC. This encodes CASSQDNEQFF.

This clone was observed a few times. The rearrangement joins TRBV20-1 to TRBJ2-7; D not resolved. CDR3 length: 11 residues. The V end was cut by 8 bases, the J end by 2 bases, with 10 bases between. Germline CDR1 and CDR2: DFQATT and SNEGSKA (reference sequence). The CDR3 DNA is TGCAGTTCCTGGCAAACCTACGAGCAGTACTTC. It encodes CSSWQTYEQYF.

The genes are TRBV30 and TRBJ1-1; D is uncertain. The length of the CDR3 is 15 residues. The V end was cut by 3 bases, the J end by 0 bases, with 14 bases between. Germline V CDR1 and CDR2: GTSNPN, SVGIG (reference sequence). The CDR3 nucleotides read TGTGCCTGGAGACCTCAAAGCGGCATGAACACTGAAGCTTTCTTT. Translation: CAWRPQSGMNTEAFF.

As regards this clone: Since a much larger clone is just one base distant, this may be a read error. The same CDR3 can be traced to other DNA sequences in this sample. This rearrangement joins TRBV28 to TRBJ1-5; D is possibly TRBD1 (6 bases). V lost 6 bases, J lost 0 bases, and 6 bases lay in between. Germline V gene sequence: CDR1 MDHEN, CDR2 SYDVKM. The CDR3 extends over 13 amino acids. This CDR3 reads CASRGGSNQPQHF. CDR3 coding DNA: TGTGCCAGCAGAGGGGGTAGCAATCAGCCCCAGCATTTT.

V and J are TRBV9 and TRBJ2-2; D remains ambiguous. Germline lookup yields CDR1 SGDLS and CDR2 YYNGEE. The length of the CDR3 is 16 residues. The V gene lost 3 bases and the J gene lost 1 base, with 13 bases spanning the gap. The CDR3 DNA reads as TGTGCCAGCAGCGCCCTGGCAGCGTTGAACACCGGGGAGCTGTTTTTT. The encoded protein is CASSALAALNTGELFF.

The J gene is TRBJ1-5, the V gene TRBV7-8, with D unclear. The CDR3 has 14 residues. Germline V gene data show CDR1 as SGHVS and CDR2 as FQNEAQ. V shed 2 bases and J shed 7 bases, with 12 bases lying between them. The CDR3 DNA follows: TGTGCCAGCAGCTTAAGGGTCGTGACCCAGCCCCAGCATTTT. This translates into CASSLRVVTQPQHF.